This T cell receptor beta chain was sequenced for a study of identical twins. Study conclusions and caveats: The authors noted that invariant MAIT and iNKT cells could partly confound zero-insertion analyses.

MiXCR was run by TCRdb on the 5' RACE reads, yielding one entry per CDR3 protein. This sample has hundreds of thousands of distinct CDR3 sequences, with 8.5% to 9% found just once. To note about this clonotype: Antigen unknown.

The CDR3 is 14 residues long. Germline CDR1 reads SQVTM; CDR2 reads ANQGSEA. V dropped 7 bases and J dropped 4; count of bases not matched to a gene: 7. The same data also went into a second study, on yellow fever vaccine responses in identical twins.

The TCR comes from a young woman in good health. The chain employs TRBV29-1 and TRBJ2-3; 11 bases map to TRBD2. The sequenced material came from PBMCs. This chain's CDR3 is CSASLAGGPDTQYF. CDR3 DNA: TGCAGCGCTTCGCTAGCGGGGGGCCCAGATACGCAGTATTTT.